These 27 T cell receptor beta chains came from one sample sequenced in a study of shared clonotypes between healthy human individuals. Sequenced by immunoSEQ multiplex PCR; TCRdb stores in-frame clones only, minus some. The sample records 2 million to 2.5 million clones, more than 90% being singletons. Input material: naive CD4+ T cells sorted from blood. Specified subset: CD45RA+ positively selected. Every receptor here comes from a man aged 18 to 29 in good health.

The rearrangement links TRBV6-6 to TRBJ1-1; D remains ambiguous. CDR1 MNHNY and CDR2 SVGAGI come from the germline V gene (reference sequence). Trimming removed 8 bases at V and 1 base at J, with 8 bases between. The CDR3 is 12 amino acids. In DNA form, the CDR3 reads TGTGCCAGCCGGGTGGGGAACACTGAAGCTTTCTTT. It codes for CASRVGNTEAFF.

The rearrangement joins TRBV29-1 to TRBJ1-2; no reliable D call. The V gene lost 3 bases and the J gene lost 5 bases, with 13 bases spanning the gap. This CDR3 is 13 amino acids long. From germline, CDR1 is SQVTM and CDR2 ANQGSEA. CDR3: CSVEVRSEYGYTF. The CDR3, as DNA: TGCAGCGTTGAGGTACGATCAGAATATGGCTACACCTTC.

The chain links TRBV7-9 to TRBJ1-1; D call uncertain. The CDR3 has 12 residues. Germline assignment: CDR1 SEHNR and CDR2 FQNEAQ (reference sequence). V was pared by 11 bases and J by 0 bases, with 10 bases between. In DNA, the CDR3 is TGTGCCTACGGCGTTATGAACACTGAAGCTTTCTTT. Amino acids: CAYGVMNTEAFF.

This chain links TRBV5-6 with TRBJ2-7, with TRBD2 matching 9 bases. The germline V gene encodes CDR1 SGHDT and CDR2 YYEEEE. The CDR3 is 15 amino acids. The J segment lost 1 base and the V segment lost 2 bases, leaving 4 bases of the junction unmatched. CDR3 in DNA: TGTGCCAGCAGCTTTTTAGCGGGAGAGTCCTACGAGCAGTACTTC. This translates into CASSFLAGESYEQYF.

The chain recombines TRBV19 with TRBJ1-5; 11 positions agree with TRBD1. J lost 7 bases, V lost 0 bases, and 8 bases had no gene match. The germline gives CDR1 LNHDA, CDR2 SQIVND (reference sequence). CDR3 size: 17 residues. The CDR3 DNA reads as TGTGCCAGTAGTATAGATTCGGACAGGGGGCTTGGGCAGCCCCAGCATTTT. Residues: CASSIDSDRGLGQPQHF. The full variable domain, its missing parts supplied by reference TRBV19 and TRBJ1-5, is DGGITQSPKYLFRKEGQNVTLSCEQNLNHDAMYWYRQDPGQGLRLIYYSQIVNDFQKGDIAEGYSVSREKKESFPLTVTSAQKNPTAFYLCASSIDSDRGLGQPQHFGDGTRLSIL.

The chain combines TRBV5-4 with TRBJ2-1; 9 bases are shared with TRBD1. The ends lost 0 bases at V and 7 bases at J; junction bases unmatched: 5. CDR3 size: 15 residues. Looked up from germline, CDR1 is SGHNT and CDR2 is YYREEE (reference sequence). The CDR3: CASSLAVGQGNEQFF. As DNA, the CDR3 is TGTGCCAGCAGCTTGGCGGTCGGACAGGGGAATGAGCAGTTCTTC.

In DNA form, the CDR3 reads TGTGCCAGTAGCTCCGGGGTCGAGCAGTACTTC. As protein: CASSSGVEQYF. The chain couples TRBV25-1 to TRBJ2-7; perhaps TRBD2 as D (5 bases). Germline loops: CDR1 MGHDK, CDR2 SYGVNS. The CDR3 length is 11 residues. The V gene lost 9 bases and the J gene lost 6 bases, with 12 bases spanning the gap.

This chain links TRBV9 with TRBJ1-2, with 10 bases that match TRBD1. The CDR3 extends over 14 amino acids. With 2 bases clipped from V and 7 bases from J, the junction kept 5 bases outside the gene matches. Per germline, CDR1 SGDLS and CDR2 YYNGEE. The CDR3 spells CASSVEDRGVGYTF. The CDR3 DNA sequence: TGTGCCAGCAGCGTTGAGGACAGGGGGGTTGGCTACACCTTC.

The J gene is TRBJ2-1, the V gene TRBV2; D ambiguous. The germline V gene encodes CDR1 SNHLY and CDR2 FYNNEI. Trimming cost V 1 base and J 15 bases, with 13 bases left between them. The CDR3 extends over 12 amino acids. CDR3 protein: CASSEGVPSGFF. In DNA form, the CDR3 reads TGTGCCAGCAGTGAAGGGGTACCCTCGGGGTTCTTC.

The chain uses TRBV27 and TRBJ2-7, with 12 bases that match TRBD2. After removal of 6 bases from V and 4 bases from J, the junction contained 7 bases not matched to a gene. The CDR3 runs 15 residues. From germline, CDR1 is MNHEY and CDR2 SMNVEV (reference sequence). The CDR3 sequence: CASRPNLAGGYEQYF. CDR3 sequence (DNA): TGTGCCAGCAGGCCGAATCTAGCGGGAGGGTACGAGCAGTACTTC.

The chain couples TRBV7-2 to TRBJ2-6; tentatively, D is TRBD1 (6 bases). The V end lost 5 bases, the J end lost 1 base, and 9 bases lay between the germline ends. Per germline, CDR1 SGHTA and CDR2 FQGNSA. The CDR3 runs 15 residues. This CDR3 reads CASSLGQSGANVLTF. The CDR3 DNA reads TGTGCCAGCAGCCTGGGACAATCTGGGGCCAACGTCCTGACTTTC.

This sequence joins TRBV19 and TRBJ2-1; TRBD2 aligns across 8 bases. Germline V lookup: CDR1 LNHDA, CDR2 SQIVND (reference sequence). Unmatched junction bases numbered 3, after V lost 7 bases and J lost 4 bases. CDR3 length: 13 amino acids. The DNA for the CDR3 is TGTGCCAGTACTACTAGCGGATACAATGAGCAGTTCTTC. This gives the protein CASTTSGYNEQFF.

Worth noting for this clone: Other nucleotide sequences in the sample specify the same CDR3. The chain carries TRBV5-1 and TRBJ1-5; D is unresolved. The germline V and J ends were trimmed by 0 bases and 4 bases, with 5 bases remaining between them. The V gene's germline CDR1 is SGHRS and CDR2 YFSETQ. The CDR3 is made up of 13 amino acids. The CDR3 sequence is CASSLDANQPQHF. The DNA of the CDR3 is TGCGCCAGCAGCTTGGATGCAAATCAGCCCCAGCATTTT. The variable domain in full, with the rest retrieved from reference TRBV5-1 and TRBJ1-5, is KAGVTQTPRYLIKTRGQQVTLSCSPISGHRSVSWYQQTPGQGLQFLFEYFSETQRNKGNFPGRFSGRQFSNSRSEMNVSTLELGDSALYLCASSLDANQPQHFGDGTRLSIL.

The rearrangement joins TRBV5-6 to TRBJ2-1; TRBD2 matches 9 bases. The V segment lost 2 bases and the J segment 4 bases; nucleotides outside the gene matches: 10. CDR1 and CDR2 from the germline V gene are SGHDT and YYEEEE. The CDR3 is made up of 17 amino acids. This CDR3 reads CASSFRYSGSPYNEQFF. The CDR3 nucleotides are TGTGCCAGCAGCTTCCGCTATAGCGGGAGCCCGTACAATGAGCAGTTCTTC.

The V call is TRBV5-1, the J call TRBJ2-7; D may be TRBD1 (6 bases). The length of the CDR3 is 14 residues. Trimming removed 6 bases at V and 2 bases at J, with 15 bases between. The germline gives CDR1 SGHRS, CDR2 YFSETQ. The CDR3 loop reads CASTSMAGAYEQYF. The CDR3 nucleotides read TGCGCCAGCACCTCTATGGCAGGGGCCTACGAGCAGTACTTC.

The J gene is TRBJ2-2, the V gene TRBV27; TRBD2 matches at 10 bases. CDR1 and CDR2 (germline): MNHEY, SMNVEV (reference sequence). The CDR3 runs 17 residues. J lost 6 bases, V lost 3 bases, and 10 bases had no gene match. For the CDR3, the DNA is TGTGCCAGCAGTTTGCTATTTGCTAGCGGGAGAGCCGGGGAGCTGTTTTTT. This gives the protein CASSLLFASGRAGELFF.

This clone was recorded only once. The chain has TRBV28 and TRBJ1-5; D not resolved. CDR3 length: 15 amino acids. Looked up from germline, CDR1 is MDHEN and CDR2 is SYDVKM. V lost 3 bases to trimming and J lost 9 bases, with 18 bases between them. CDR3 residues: CASSLIDTPVWPQHF. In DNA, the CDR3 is TGTGCCAGCAGTTTGATAGACACCCCGGTTTGGCCCCAGCATTTT.

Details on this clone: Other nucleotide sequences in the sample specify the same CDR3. The CDR3 bases are TGTGCCAGCTCACCGCCAACTAATGAAAAACTGTTTTTT. This translates into CASSPPTNEKLFF. The rearrangement links TRBV18 to TRBJ1-4; D is ambiguous. Germline CDR1 reads KGHSH; CDR2 reads LQKENI. Deletions cut 3 bases from V and 0 bases from J, with 2 bases between. The CDR3 covers 13 residues.

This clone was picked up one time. CDR3 nucleotide sequence: TGTGCCAGCAGTCGGGCAGGGCCAAACAATGAGCAGTTCTTC. This translates into CASSRAGPNNEQFF. The V gene is TRBV11-2, the J gene TRBJ2-1; D might be TRBD1 (5 bases). Germline V gene sequence: CDR1 SGHAT, CDR2 FQNNGV. The germline V and J ends were trimmed by 6 bases and 5 bases, with 14 bases remaining between them. This CDR3 contains 14 residues.

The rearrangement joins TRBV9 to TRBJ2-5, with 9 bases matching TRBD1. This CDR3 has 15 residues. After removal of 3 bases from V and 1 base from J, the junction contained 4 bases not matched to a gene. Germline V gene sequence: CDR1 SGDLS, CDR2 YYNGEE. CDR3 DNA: TGTGCCAGCAGCGCCCAGACAGGGGGCCAAGAGACCCAGTACTTC. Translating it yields CASSAQTGGQETQYF.

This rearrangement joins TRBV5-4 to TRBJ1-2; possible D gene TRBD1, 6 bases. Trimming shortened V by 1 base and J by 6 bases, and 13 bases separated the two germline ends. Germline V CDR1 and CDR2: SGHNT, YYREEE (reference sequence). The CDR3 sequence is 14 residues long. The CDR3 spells CASSLFSGVNGYTF. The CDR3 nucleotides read TGTGCCAGCAGCTTGTTTTCAGGGGTCAATGGCTACACCTTC.

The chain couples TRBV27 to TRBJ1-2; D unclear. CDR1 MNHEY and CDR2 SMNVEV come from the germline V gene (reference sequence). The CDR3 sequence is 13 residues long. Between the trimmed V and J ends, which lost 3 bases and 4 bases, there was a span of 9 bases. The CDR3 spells CASSLRSTYGYTF. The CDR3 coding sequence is TGTGCCAGCAGTTTGCGCAGCACCTATGGCTACACCTTC.

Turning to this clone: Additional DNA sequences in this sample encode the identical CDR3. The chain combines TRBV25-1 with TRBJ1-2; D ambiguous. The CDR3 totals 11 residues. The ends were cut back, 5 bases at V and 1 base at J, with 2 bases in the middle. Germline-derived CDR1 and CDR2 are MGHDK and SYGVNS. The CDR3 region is CASSNNYGYTF. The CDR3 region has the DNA TGTGCCAGCAGTAATAACTATGGCTACACCTTC.

CDR3 nucleotide sequence: TGTGCCAGCAGCTTAGTATGGGACCCCTCGAACACCGGGGAGCTGTTTTTT. Its translation is CASSLVWDPSNTGELFF. The chain employs TRBV7-2 and TRBJ2-2; D tentatively reads TRBD1 or TRBD2 (5 bases each). This CDR3 region has 17 residues. V lost 1 base and J lost 0, with 12 bases in between. Germline values: CDR1 SGHTA, CDR2 FQGNSA.

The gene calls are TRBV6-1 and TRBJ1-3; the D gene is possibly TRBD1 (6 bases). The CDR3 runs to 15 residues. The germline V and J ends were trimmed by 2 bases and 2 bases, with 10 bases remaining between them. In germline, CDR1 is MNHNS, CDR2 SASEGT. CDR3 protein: CASSEQGRTGNTIYF. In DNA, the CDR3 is TGTGCCAGCAGTGAACAGGGGAGAACTGGAAACACCATATATTTT.

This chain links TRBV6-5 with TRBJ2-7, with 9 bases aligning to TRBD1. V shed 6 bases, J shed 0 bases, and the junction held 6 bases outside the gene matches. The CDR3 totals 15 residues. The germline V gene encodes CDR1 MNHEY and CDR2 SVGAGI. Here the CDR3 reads CASSIQGASSYEQYF. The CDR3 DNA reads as TGTGCCAGCAGCATACAGGGGGCCAGCTCCTACGAGCAGTACTTC.

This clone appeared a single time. Here the CDR3 reads CASTPGGFAARQFF. CDR3 DNA: TGTGCCAGCACTCCAGGCGGGTTTGCGGCCCGGCAGTTCTTC. V gene TRBV7-9 combines with J gene TRBJ2-1, with D perhaps matching TRBD2 (5 bases). The CDR3 loop spans 14 amino acids. Germline V gene sequence: CDR1 SEHNR, CDR2 FQNEAQ (reference sequence). V was cut by 7 bases and J by 12 bases, with 22 bases left in between. Filled out from reference TRBV7-9 and TRBJ2-1, the complete variable domain reads DTGVSQNPRHKITKRGQNVTFRCDPISEHNRLYWYRQTLGQGPEFLTYFQNEAQLEKSRLLSDRFSAERPKGSFSTLEIQRTEQGDSAMYLCASTPGGFAARQFFGPGTRLTVL.